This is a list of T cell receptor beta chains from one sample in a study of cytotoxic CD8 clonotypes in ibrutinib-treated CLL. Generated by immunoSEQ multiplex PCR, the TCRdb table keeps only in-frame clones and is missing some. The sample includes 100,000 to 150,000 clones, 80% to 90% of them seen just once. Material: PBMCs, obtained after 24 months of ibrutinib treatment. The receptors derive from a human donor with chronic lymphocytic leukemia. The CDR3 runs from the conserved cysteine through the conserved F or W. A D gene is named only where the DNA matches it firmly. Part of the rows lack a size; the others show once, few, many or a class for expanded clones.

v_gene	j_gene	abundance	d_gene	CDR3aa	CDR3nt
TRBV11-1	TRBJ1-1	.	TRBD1	CASSTRAGGRYTEAFF	TGTGCCAGCTCTACCCGTGCAGGGGGCCGGTACACTGAAGCTTTCTTT
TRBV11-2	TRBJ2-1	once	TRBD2	CASSLRLAETSNEQFF	TGTGCCAGCAGCTTAAGGCTAGCGGAGACGAGCAATGAGCAGTTCTTC
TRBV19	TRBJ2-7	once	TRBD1	CASTPGTGEGEQYF	TGTGCCAGTACCCCCGGGACAGGGGAAGGCGAGCAGTACTTC
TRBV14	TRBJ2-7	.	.	CASSPIGHSMAEQYF	TGTGCCAGCAGCCCGATAGGGCACAGCATGGCCGAGCAGTACTTC
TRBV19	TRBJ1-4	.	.	CASSMVRAGYEKLFF	TGTGCCAGTAGTATGGTTCGAGCGGGTTATGAAAAACTGTTTTTT
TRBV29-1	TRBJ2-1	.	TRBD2	CSVVGLAGSYNEQFF	TGCAGCGTTGTCGGACTAGCGGGCTCCTACAATGAGCAGTTCTTC
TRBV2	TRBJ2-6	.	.	CVSSGQTGANVLTF	TGTGTCAGCAGTGGGCAGACTGGGGCCAACGTCCTGACTTTC
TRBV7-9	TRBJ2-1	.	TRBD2	CASRFTSGSSYNEQFF	TGTGCCAGCAGATTTACTAGCGGGAGCTCCTACAATGAGCAGTTCTTC
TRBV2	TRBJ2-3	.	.	CASRRTYLTDTQYF	TGTGCCAGCAGGAGGACTTACTTAACAGATACGCAGTATTTT
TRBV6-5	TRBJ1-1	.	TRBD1	CASSNGQAYTEAFF	TGTGCCAGCAGTAACGGACAGGCTTACACTGAAGCTTTCTTT
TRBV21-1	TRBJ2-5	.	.	CASSKDLPGDTTQETQYF	TGTGCCAGCAGCAAAGACCTTCCCGGGGACACAACCCAAGAGACCCAGTACTTC
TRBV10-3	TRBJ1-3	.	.	CAMTPGLSSGNTIYF	TGTGCCATGACCCCGGGACTGAGCTCTGGAAACACCATATATTTT
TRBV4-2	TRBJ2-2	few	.	CASSQEGRNTGELFF	TGTGCCAGCAGCCAAGAGGGCCGAAACACCGGGGAGCTGTTTTTT
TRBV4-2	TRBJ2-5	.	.	CASSQNGAEVTETQYF	TGTGCCAGCAGCCAAAATGGGGCGGAGGTGACAGAGACCCAGTACTTC
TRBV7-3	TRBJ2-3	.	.	CASSPPPPLDTQYF	TGTGCCAGCAGCCCCCCCCCGCCGCTGGATACGCAGTATTTT